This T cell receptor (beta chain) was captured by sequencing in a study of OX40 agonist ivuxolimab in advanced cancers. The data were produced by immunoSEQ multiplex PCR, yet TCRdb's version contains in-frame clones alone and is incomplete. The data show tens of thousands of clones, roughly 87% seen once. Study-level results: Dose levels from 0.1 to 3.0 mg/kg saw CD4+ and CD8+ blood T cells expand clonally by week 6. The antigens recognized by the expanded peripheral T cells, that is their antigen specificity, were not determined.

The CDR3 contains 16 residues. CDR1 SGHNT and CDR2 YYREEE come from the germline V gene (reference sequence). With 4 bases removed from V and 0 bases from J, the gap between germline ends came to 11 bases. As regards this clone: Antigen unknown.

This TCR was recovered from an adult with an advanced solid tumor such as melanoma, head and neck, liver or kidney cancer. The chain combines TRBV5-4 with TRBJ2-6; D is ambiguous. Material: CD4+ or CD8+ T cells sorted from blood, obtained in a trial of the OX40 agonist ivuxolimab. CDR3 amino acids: CASSLRQTSGANVLTF. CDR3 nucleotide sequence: TGTGCCAGCAGCCTCCGACAAACCTCTGGGGCCAACGTCCTGACTTTC. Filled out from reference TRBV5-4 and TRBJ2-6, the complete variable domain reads ETGVTQSPTHLIKTRGQQVTLRCSSQSGHNTVSWYQQALGQGPQFIFQYYREEENGRGNFPPRFSGLQFPNYSSELNVNALELDDSALYLCASSLRQTSGANVLTFGAGSRLTVL.